Shown below are 3 T cell receptor beta chains from a single sample sequenced in a study of blood T cells in healthy people across ages. Primed by a sample-barcoded 5' primer and a J-beta primer mix, a second PCR proceeded for roughly 6 to 12 cycles. MiXCR, applied by TCRdb to the 5' RACE reads, yields one record per CDR3 protein. In the table there are 750,000 to 950,000 distinct CDR3 sequences, about 29% of which are singletons. The same data also went into a second study, on T cells of mothers and their children.

The sample consisted of blood. These TCRs come from a woman in her thirties or forties in good health.

CDR3 bases: TGCAGTGCTAGACCGCTAAGGCACAGAAGTAAAGAGACCCAGTACTTC. Residues: CSARPLRHRSKETQYF. This chain connects TRBV20-1 to TRBJ2-5; D unresolved. The CDR3 is 16 amino acids. CDR1 is DFQATT, CDR2 SNEGSKA, per germline (reference sequence). Trimming shortened V by 2 bases and J by 3 bases, and 19 bases separated the two germline ends.

The sample holds many counts of this clonotype. The chain's CDR3 is CASSYLRGRSTDTQYF. The CDR3 DNA reads TGTGCCAGCAGTTACTTGCGGGGACGTTCCACAGATACGCAGTATTTT. The chain has TRBV12-3 or TRBV12-4 and TRBJ2-3; a possible D gene is TRBD2 (6 bases). This CDR3 has 16 residues. Trimming left V 4 bases short and J 2 bases short, with 16 bases between.

This clonotype was detected only a few times. At one of its ends the junction is not consistent with the germline gene, which may arise from a read error. The chain links TRBV5-1 to TRBJ2-7, with TRBD1 matching 10 bases. The CDR3 contains 15 residues. Per germline, CDR1 SGHRS and CDR2 YFSETQ. CDR3 DNA sequence: TGCGCCGGCAGCTTGGGACAGGGGATTTACCACGAGCAGTACTTC. It specifies CAGSLGQGIYHEQYF.